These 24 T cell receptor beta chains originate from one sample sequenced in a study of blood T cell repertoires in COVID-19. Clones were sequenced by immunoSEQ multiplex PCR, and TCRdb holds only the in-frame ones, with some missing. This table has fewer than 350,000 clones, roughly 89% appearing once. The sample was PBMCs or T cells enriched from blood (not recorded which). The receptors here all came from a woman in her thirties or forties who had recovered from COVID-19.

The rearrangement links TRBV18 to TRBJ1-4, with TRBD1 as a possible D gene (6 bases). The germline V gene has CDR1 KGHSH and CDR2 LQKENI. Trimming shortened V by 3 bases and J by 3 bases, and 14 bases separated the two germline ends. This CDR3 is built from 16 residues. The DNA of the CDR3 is TGTGCCAGCTCACCGGCTATCAGGGGACCTAATGAAAAACTGTTTTTT. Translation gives CASSPAIRGPNEKLFF.

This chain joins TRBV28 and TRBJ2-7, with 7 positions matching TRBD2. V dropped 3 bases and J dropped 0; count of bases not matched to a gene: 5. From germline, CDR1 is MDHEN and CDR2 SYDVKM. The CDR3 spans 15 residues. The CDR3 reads CASSLAGANSYEQYF. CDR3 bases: TGTGCCAGCAGTTTGGCGGGAGCCAACTCCTACGAGCAGTACTTC. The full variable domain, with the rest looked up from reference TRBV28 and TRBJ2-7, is DVKVTQSSRYLVKRTGEKVFLECVQDMDHENMFWYRQDPGLGLRLIYFSYDVKMKEKGDIPEGYSVSREKKERFSLILESASTNQTSMYLCASSLAGANSYEQYFGPGTRLTVT.

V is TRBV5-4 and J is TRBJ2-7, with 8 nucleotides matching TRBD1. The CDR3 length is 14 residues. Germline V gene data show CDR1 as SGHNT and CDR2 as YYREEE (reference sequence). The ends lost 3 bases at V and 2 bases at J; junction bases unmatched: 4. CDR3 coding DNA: TGTGCCAGCAGCTCAGGGGGCATCGCCTACGAGCAGTACTTC. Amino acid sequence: CASSSGGIAYEQYF. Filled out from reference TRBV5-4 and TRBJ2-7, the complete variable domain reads ETGVTQSPTHLIKTRGQQVTLRCSSQSGHNTVSWYQQALGQGPQFIFQYYREEENGRGNFPPRFSGLQFPNYSSELNVNALELDDSALYLCASSSGGIAYEQYFGPGTRLTVT.

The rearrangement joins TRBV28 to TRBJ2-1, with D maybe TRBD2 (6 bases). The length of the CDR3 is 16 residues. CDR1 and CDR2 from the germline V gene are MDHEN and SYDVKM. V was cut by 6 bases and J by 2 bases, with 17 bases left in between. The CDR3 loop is CASSDRGGAPYNEQFF. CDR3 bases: TGTGCCAGCAGCGACCGCGGAGGGGCCCCCTACAATGAGCAGTTCTTC.

The CDR3 coding sequence is TGTGCCAGCTCACCTCCCGGAGCACCCAACTATGGCTACACCTTC. This translates into CASSPPGAPNYGYTF. The chain is built from TRBV18 and TRBJ1-2; D call uncertain. CDR1 and CDR2 from the germline V gene are KGHSH and LQKENI. The V gene lost 3 bases and the J gene lost 2 bases, with 13 bases spanning the gap. This CDR3 is 15 amino acids long.

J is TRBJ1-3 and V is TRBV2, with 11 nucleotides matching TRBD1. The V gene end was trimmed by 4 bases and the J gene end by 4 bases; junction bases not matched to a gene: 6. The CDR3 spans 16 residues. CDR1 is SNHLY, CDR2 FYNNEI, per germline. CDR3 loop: CASSALDRGPGNTIYF. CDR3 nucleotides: TGTGCCAGCAGTGCCCTGGACAGGGGGCCCGGAAACACCATATATTTT.

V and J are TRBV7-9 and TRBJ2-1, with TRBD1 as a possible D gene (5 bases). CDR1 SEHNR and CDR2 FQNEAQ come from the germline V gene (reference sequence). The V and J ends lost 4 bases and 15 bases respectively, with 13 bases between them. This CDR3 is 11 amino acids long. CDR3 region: CASSSLGAPFF. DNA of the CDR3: TGTGCCAGCAGCTCCCTTGGGGCCCCGTTCTTC.

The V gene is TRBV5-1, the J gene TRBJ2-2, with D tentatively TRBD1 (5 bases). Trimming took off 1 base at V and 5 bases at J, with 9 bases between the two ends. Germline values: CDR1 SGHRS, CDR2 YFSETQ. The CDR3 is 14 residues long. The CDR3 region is CASSLRTGTGELFF. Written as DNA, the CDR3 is TGCGCCAGCAGCTTGCGTACAGGTACCGGGGAGCTGTTTTTT.

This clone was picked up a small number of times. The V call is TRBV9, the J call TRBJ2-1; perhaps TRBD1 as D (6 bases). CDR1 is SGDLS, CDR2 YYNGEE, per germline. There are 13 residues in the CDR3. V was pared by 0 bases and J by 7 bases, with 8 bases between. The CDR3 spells CASSVGGTNEQFF. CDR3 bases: TGTGCCAGCAGCGTAGGTGGGACAAATGAGCAGTTCTTC.

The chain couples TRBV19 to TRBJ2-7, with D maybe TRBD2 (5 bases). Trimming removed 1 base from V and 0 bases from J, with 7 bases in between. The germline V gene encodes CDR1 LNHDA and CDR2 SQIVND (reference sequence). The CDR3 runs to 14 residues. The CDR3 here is CASSIGSGSYEQYF. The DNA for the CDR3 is TGTGCCAGTAGTATAGGGAGCGGCTCCTACGAGCAGTACTTC.

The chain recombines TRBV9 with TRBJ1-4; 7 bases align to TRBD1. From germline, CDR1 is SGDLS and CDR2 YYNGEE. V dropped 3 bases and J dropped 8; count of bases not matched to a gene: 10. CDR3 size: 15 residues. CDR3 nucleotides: TGTGCCAGCAGCGAAACGACAGGGCGCCCGGAAAAACTGTTTTTT. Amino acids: CASSETTGRPEKLFF.

The CDR3 loop is CASSQGTAQHGYTF. CDR3 bases: TGTGCCAGCAGCCAAGGGACAGCACAGCATGGCTACACCTTC. The V and J genes are TRBV3-1 (or the pseudogene TRBV3-2) and TRBJ1-2, with D possibly being TRBD1 (6 bases). V was pared by 1 base and J by 6 bases, with 12 bases between. The CDR3 sequence is 14 residues long. CDR1 is LGHDT and CDR2 is YNNKEL in the germline V gene (reference sequence).

This CDR3 is CASSLGLNPLYNEQFF. CDR3 coding DNA: TGTGCCAGCAGTTTGGGACTGAACCCACTTTACAATGAGCAGTTCTTC. The chain couples TRBV6-5 to TRBJ2-1; D perhaps matches TRBD2 (6 bases). This CDR3 has 16 amino acids. The germline gives CDR1 MNHEY, CDR2 SVGAGI. V was clipped by 4 bases and J by 4 bases, with 17 bases between them.

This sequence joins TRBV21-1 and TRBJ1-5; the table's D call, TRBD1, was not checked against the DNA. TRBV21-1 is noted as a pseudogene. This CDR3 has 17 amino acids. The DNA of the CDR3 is TGTGCCAGCAGCCCGGGACAGGAGATGGAAAGCAATCAGCCCCAGCATTTT. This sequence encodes CASSPGQEMESNQPQHF.

The DNA of the CDR3 is TGCGCCAGCAGGCGCCAACTAGCAGACAATGAGCAGTTCTTC. Protein: CASRRQLADNEQFF. The V gene is TRBV5-1, the J gene TRBJ2-1, with TRBD2 as a possible D gene (6 bases). V was shortened by 5 bases and J by 5 bases, with 14 bases between the two germline ends. The CDR3 is 14 residues long. Germline V gene sequence: CDR1 SGHRS, CDR2 YFSETQ.

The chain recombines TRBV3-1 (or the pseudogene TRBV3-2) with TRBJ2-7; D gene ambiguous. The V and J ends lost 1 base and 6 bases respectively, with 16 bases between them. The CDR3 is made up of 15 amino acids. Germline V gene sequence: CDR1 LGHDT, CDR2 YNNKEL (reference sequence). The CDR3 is CASSQGAAPLGEQYF. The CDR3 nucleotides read TGTGCCAGCAGCCAAGGTGCGGCTCCTCTGGGCGAGCAGTACTTC.

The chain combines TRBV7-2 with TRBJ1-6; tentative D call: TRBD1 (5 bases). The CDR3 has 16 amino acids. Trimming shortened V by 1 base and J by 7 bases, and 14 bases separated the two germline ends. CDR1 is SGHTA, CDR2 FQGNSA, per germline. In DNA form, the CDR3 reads TGTGCCAGCAGCTTAGGGTCAGGGCGCCGAAATTCACCCCTCCACTTT. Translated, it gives CASSLGSGRRNSPLHF. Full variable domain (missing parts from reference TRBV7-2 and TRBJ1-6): GAGVSQSPSNKVTEKGKDVELRCDPISGHTALYWYRQSLGQGLEFLIYFQGNSAPDKSGLPSDRFSAERTGGSVSTLTIQRTQQEDSAVYLCASSLGSGRRNSPLHFGNGTRLTVT.

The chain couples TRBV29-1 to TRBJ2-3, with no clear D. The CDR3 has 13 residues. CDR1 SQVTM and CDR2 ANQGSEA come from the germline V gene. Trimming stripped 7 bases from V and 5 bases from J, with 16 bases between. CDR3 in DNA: TGCAGCGCCGACACGAGTGCCGGAGATACGCAGTATTTT. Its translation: CSADTSAGDTQYF.

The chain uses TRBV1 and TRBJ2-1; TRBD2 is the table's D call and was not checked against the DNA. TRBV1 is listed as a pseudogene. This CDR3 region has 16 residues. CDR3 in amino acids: CTSSQDVGVKYNEQFF. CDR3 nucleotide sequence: TGCACCAGCAGCCAAGATGTGGGAGTTAAGTACAATGAGCAGTTCTTC.

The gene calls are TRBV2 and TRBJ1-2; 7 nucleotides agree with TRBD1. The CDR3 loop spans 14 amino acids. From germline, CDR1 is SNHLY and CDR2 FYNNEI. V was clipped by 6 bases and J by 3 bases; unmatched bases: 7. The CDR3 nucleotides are TGTGCCAGCAGGGGTCAGGGGGTTGACTATGGCTACACCTTC. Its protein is CASRGQGVDYGYTF.

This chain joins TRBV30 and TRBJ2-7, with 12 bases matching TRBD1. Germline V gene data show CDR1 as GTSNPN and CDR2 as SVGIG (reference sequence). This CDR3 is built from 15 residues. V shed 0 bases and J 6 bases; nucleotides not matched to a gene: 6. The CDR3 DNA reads TGTGCCTGGAGTGTACCCGGGACAGGGGGCCTCGAGCAGTACTTC. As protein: CAWSVPGTGGLEQYF.

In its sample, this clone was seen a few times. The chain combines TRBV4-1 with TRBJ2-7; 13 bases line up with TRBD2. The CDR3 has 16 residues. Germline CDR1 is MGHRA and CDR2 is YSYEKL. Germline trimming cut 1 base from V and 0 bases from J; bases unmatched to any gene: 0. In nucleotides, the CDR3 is TGCGCCAGCAGCCAAGGGACTAGCGGGAGCTCCTACGAGCAGTACTTC. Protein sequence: CASSQGTSGSSYEQYF.

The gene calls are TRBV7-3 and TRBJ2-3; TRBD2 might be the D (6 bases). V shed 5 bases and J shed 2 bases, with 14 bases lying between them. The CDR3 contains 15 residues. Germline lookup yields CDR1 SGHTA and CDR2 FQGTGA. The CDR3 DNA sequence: TGTGCCAGCAGCATCGTTAGCGGAGTCACAGATACGCAGTATTTT. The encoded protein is CASSIVSGVTDTQYF.

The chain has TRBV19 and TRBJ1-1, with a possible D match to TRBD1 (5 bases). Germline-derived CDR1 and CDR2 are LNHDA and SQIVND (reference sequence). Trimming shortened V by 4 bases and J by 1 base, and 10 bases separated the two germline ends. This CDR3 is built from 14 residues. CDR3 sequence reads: CASSTWGGNTEAFF. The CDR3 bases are TGTGCCAGTAGTACATGGGGGGGGAACACTGAAGCTTTCTTT.